This T cell receptor (beta chain) stems from a study of shared clonotypes between healthy human individuals. Study-wide results and limits: Investigators collected only blood, and repertoires in tissues likely differ.

CD45RO-negative, CCR7-selected cells formed the naive CD8 fraction, which excluded terminally differentiated effector memory CD45RA+ cells. Generated by immunoSEQ multiplex PCR, the TCRdb table keeps only in-frame clones and is missing some. The sample shows over 750,000 clones, around 96% of them seen only once. This clone turned up a few times. Its target is unknown. J gave up 3 bases and V 0 bases, and 6 bases lay outside the gene matches. CDR1 SGHRS and CDR2 YFSETQ come from the germline V gene. This CDR3 contains 15 residues. The gene calls are TRBV5-1 and TRBJ2-7; the match to TRBD1 covers 7 bases. Sequencing used naive CD8+ T cells sorted from blood. The receptor's source is a man younger than 40 in good health. The CDR3 here is CASSLETGSNYEQYF. For the CDR3, the DNA is TGCGCCAGCAGCTTGGAGACAGGGAGTAACTACGAGCAGTACTTC.